Below are 18 T cell receptor beta chains sequenced from a single sample in a study of T cell changes during pregnancy in multiple sclerosis. Produced via immunoSEQ multiplex PCR; TCRdb's table is partial and in-frame only. The sample lists some 68,000 clones, 91% occurring once. The sample was peripheral blood, taken in the second trimester of pregnancy. The receptors originated from a female donor with multiple sclerosis, enrolled in a pregnancy study.

The chain has TRBV6-5 and TRBJ1-4; TRBD1 is a possible D gene (6 bases). From germline, CDR1 is MNHEY and CDR2 SVGAGI. This CDR3 is built from 14 residues. The ends were cut back, 5 bases at V and 7 bases at J, with 14 bases in the middle. In DNA form, the CDR3 reads TGTGCCAGCAGTCCCCAGGGGCTGAGTGAAAAACTGTTTTTT. It yields the protein CASSPQGLSEKLFF.

CDR3 region: CASSTPELVVEQYF. The DNA for the CDR3 is TGTGCCAGCAGCACCCCGGAGCTAGTCGTCGAGCAGTACTTC. V usage is TRBV7-2 and J usage is TRBJ2-7; D is ambiguous. The V end was cut by 5 bases, the J end by 6 bases, with 17 bases between. Looked up from germline, CDR1 is SGHTA and CDR2 is FQGNSA. The CDR3 has 14 residues.

CDR3 sequence reads: CASSYSSGFHNEQFF. In nucleotides, the CDR3 is TGTGCCAGCAGTTACTCCAGCGGTTTCCACAATGAGCAGTTCTTC. The rearrangement uses TRBV6-5 and TRBJ2-1; weak D call: TRBD2 (5 bases). The CDR3 loop spans 15 amino acids. Germline CDR1 MNHEY, CDR2 SVGAGI. V lost 0 bases and J lost 5, with 11 bases in between.

The rearrangement joins TRBV2 to TRBJ2-7; 8 nucleotides match TRBD1. Germline values: CDR1 SNHLY, CDR2 FYNNEI. J was trimmed by 1 base and V by 8 bases; bases with no gene match: 4. CDR3 length equals 13 residues. The CDR3 region has the DNA TGTGCCAGCCAGACAGGGGCTTCCTACGAGCAGTACTTC. As protein: CASQTGASYEQYF. Looking up the rest from reference TRBV2 and TRBJ2-7 gives the full variable domain: EPEVTQTPSHQVTQMGQEVILRCVPISNHLYFYWYRQILGQKVEFLVSFYNNEISEKSEIFDDQFSVERPDGSNFTLKIRSTKLEDSAMYFCASQTGASYEQYFGPGTRLTVT.

V is TRBV18 and J is TRBJ1-1; TRBD1 matches at 10 bases. CDR1 is KGHSH and CDR2 is LQKENI in the germline V gene. The CDR3 sequence is 14 residues long. The trim removed 5 bases at V and 10 bases at J, leaving 10 bases unmatched. The CDR3 region has the DNA TGTGCCAGCTCAGAAGACAGGGGGCTGGGGTTAGCTTTCTTT. Amino acids: CASSEDRGLGLAFF.

In this sample, this clone turned up a few times. The chain has TRBV11-2 and TRBJ1-3; TRBD1 matches 9 bases. This CDR3 comprises 14 residues. J lost 4 bases, V lost 6 bases, and 4 bases had no gene match. Germline V gives CDR1 SGHAT, CDR2 FQNNGV. The CDR3 bases are TGTGCCAGCAGAGCCGGGACAGGGGGAAACACCATATATTTT. Amino acid sequence: CASRAGTGGNTIYF. Complete variable domain (other parts from reference TRBV11-2 and TRBJ1-3): EAGVAQSPRYKIIEKRQSVAFWCNPISGHATLYWYQQILGQGPKLLIQFQNNGVVDDSQLPKDRFSAERLKGVDSTLKIQPAKLEDSAVYLCASRAGTGGNTIYFGEGSWLTVV.

V is TRBV7-9 and J is TRBJ2-7; possibly TRBD2 for D (6 bases). Deletions cut 2 bases from V and 3 bases from J, with 17 bases between. The CDR3 covers 16 residues. Germline V gene lookup returns CDR1 SEHNR and CDR2 FQNEAQ (reference sequence). This CDR3 reads CASSLFVGGNLYEQYF. The CDR3 nucleotides read TGTGCCAGCAGCTTATTCGTCGGAGGGAACCTCTACGAGCAGTACTTC.

This sequence joins TRBV19 and TRBJ1-5, with a weak D call TRBD1 (5 bases). This CDR3 has 13 amino acids. Germline CDR1 and CDR2: LNHDA and SQIVND (reference sequence). Between the trimmed V and J ends, which lost 3 bases and 11 bases, there was a span of 14 bases. CDR3 residues: CASSILDNRSQHF. The CDR3 bases are TGTGCCAGTAGTATCCTGGACAACCGGTCCCAGCATTTT. The whole variable domain, filled in from reference TRBV19 and TRBJ1-5, reads DGGITQSPKYLFRKEGQNVTLSCEQNLNHDAMYWYRQDPGQGLRLIYYSQIVNDFQKGDIAEGYSVSREKKESFPLTVTSAQKNPTAFYLCASSILDNRSQHFGDGTRLSIL.

The chain recombines TRBV19 with TRBJ2-7; 9 bases are shared with TRBD1. CDR1 and CDR2 (germline): LNHDA, SQIVND (reference sequence). Losses at the gene ends were 5 bases for V and 2 bases for J; bases not matched to a gene: 19. CDR3 length: 19 residues. CDR3 protein: CASSSPGTGLGSLTYEQYF. The DNA of the CDR3 is TGTGCCAGTAGTTCCCCCGGGACAGGGCTCGGAAGCCTTACCTACGAGCAGTACTTC.

The rearrangement uses TRBV19 and TRBJ1-1, with a tentative D call TRBD1 (5 bases). The CDR3 is 13 amino acids. The germline V gene encodes CDR1 LNHDA and CDR2 SQIVND (reference sequence). Trimming removed 7 bases from V and 1 base from J, with 10 bases in between. CDR3 bases: TGTGCCAGTACAAGGGGAAGGAACACTGAAGCTTTCTTT. As protein: CASTRGRNTEAFF.

This clone was seen more than once but under ten times. This sequence joins TRBV11-2 and TRBJ2-5; possible D gene TRBD2, 6 bases. There are 15 residues in the CDR3. CDR1 and CDR2 from the germline V gene are SGHAT and FQNNGV. Between the trimmed V and J ends, which lost 7 bases and 0 bases, there was a span of 15 bases. The CDR3 region is CASNNPWGDQETQYF. For the CDR3, the DNA is TGTGCCAGCAACAATCCGTGGGGGGACCAAGAGACCCAGTACTTC. Full variable domain (remainder filled in from reference TRBV11-2 and TRBJ2-5): EAGVAQSPRYKIIEKRQSVAFWCNPISGHATLYWYQQILGQGPKLLIQFQNNGVVDDSQLPKDRFSAERLKGVDSTLKIQPAKLEDSAVYLCASNNPWGDQETQYFGPGTRLLVL.

The V call is TRBV11-2, the J call TRBJ2-6; D unclear. The CDR3 loop spans 17 amino acids. V was clipped by 4 bases and J by 0 bases, with 13 bases between them. Germline CDR1 reads SGHAT; CDR2 reads FQNNGV. The CDR3 loop is CASSSPRGNSGANVLTF. In nucleotides, the CDR3 is TGTGCCAGCAGCTCCCCTCGCGGTAACTCTGGGGCCAACGTCCTGACTTTC.

The chain carries TRBV11-3 and TRBJ2-1; 8 nucleotides line up with TRBD1. The CDR3 sequence is 17 residues long. J gave up 6 bases and V 5 bases, and 15 bases lay outside the gene matches. Germline loops: CDR1 SGHNT, CDR2 YENEEA. The CDR3 spells CASSRVPPATGVNEQFF. CDR3 nucleotides: TGTGCCAGCAGCCGAGTGCCCCCCGCGACAGGGGTCAATGAGCAGTTCTTC.

DNA of the CDR3: TGTGCCAGCAGCCTCCAGGGGAAGACCCAGTACTTC. Its protein is CASSLQGKTQYF. V is TRBV7-3 and J is TRBJ2-5, with TRBD1 as a possible D gene (6 bases). Germline V gene lookup returns CDR1 SGHTA and CDR2 FQGTGA. This CDR3 is built from 12 residues. V lost 5 bases, J lost 6 bases, and 10 bases lay in between.

This chain links TRBV19 with TRBJ1-5, with TRBD1 identical over 8 bases. The germline gives CDR1 LNHDA, CDR2 SQIVND (reference sequence). V was clipped by 6 bases and J by 5 bases; unmatched bases: 3. This CDR3 comprises 13 residues. The CDR3 sequence is CASSSQGDQPQHF. The CDR3 coding sequence is TGTGCCAGTAGCTCACAGGGGGATCAGCCCCAGCATTTT.

The V gene is TRBV25-1, the J gene TRBJ2-3, with D uncertain. This CDR3 contains 12 residues. Germline CDR1 MGHDK, CDR2 SYGVNS. Trimming removed 5 bases from V and 8 bases from J, with 11 bases in between. In DNA, the CDR3 is TGTGCCAGCAGTAGATCTTTCGGTACGCAGTATTTT. This codes for CASSRSFGTQYF.

This chain connects TRBV19 to TRBJ2-7; 8 nucleotides line up with TRBD2. Trimming at V came to 6 bases and at J to 6 bases, leaving 13 bases not matched to a gene. This CDR3 comprises 15 residues. Germline V gene lookup returns CDR1 LNHDA and CDR2 SQIVND (reference sequence). The CDR3 here is CASSPISGSRSEQYF. The CDR3 nucleotides read TGTGCCAGTAGCCCGATCAGCGGGAGCCGCTCCGAGCAGTACTTC.

V usage is TRBV5-1 and J usage is TRBJ1-2; D perhaps matches TRBD1 (5 bases). V lost 0 bases to trimming and J lost 4 bases, with 16 bases between them. The CDR3 length is 16 residues. Germline CDR1 and CDR2: SGHRS and YFSETQ. In DNA, the CDR3 is TGCGCCAGCAGCTTGGCCTCGGCCTCTGACAGCTATGGCTACACCTTC. It encodes CASSLASASDSYGYTF. The entire variable domain, with the rest obtained from reference TRBV5-1 and TRBJ1-2, is as follows: KAGVTQTPRYLIKTRGQQVTLSCSPISGHRSVSWYQQTPGQGLQFLFEYFSETQRNKGNFPGRFSGRQFSNSRSEMNVSTLELGDSALYLCASSLASASDSYGYTFGSGTRLTVV.